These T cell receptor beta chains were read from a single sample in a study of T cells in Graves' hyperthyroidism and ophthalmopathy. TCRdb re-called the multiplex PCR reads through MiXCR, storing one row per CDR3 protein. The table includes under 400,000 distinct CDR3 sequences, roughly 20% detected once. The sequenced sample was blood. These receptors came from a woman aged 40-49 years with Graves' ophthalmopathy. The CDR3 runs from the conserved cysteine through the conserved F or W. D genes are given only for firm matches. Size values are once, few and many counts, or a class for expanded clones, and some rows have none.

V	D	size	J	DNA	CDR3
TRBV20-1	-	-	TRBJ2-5	TGCAGTGCCCCGGGCCCTGTTACGGAGACCCAGTACTTC	CSAPGPVTETQYF
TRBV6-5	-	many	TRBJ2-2	TGTGCCAGCAGTCTTAGACTAGTTCGGGCCGGGGAGCTGTTTTTT	CASSLRLVRAGELFF
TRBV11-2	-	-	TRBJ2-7	TGTACCAGCAGCTTAGGGGGGCTCCCCTACGAGCAGTACTTC	CTSSLGGLPYEQYF
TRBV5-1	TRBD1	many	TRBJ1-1	TGCGCCAGCAGCTTACTACAGGGGGTGGACACTGAAGCTTTCTTT	CASSLLQGVDTEAFF
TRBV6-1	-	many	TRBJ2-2	TGTGCCAGCACGAGGGGAACGCTGTCCACCGGGGAGCTGTTTTTT	CASTRGTLSTGELFF
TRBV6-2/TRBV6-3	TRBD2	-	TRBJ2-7	TGTGCCAGCAGTTACTCGAGTCCAGGGAGGGCCCCATACCTCTACGAGCAGTACTTC	CASSYSSPGRAPYLYEQYF
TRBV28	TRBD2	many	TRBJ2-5	TGTGCCAGCAGTCTCTCCGGGACTAGCGGGAGTAAGACCCAGTACTTC	CASSLSGTSGSKTQYF
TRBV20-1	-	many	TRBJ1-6	TGCAGTGCTAGAGATTGGGCCCCCCTCCACTTT	CSARDWAPLHF
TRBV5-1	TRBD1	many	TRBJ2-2	TGCGCCAGCACGGGACAGGGGTTTTCCGGGGAGCTGTTTTTT	CASTGQGFSGELFF
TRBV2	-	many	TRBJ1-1	TGTGCCAGCAGTGAAGCACCGGGGAACACTGAAGCTTTCTTT	CASSEAPGNTEAFF
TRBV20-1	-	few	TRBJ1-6	TGCAGTGCTAGTGGCCAGGGGCGGAATTCACCCCTCCACTTT	CSASGQGRNSPLHF
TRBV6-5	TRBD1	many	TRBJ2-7	TGTGCCAGCAGTTCCCCAACAGGGGGCACGTACTTC	CASSSPTGGTYF
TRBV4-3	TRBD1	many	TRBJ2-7	TGCGCCAGCAGCCAAGATCCGGGACAGGGCTCAACTACCGAGCAGTACTTC	CASSQDPGQGSTTEQYF
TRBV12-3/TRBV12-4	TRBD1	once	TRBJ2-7	TGTGCCAGCAGTTTCGGGACAGGGGGCTTTGGTTACGAGCAGTACTTC	CASSFGTGGFGYEQYF
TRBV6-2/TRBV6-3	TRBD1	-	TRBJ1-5	TGTGCCAGCAGTCCTTGGACAGGGGGCGTTTATACCAATCAGCCCCAGCATTTT	CASSPWTGGVYTNQPQHF
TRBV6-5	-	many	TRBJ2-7	TGTGCCAGCAGACGGGTCAGGTTGGGATCCGGCGAGCAGTACTTC	CASRRVRLGSGEQYF
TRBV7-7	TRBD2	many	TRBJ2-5	TGTGCTAGCAGCTTACTGAAGGGAGGGGAGACCCAGTACTTC	CASSLLKGGETQYF
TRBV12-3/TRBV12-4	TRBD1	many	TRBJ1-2	TGTGCCAGCAGTCCGCGGACAGGGGGGGATGGCTACACCTTC	CASSPRTGGDGYTF
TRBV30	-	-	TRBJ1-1	TGTGCCTGGAGTCTGGGGATCACTGAAGCTTTCTTT	CAWSLGITEAFF
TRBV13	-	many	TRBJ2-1	TGTGCCAGCAGCCCCAGATACTACAATGAGCAGTTCTTC	CASSPRYYNEQFF
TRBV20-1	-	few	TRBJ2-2	TGCAGTGCTTTGGACTCGCCTCTCACCGGGGAGCTGTTTTTT	CSALDSPLTGELFF